These 27 T cell receptor beta chains were sequenced from one sample in a study of blood T cell repertoires in COVID-19. Here immunoSEQ multiplex PCR was the method, and the copy in TCRdb shows in-frame clones only, minus some. Among tens of thousands of clones listed, about 87% were seen once. The sequencing input was peripheral blood. Receptors were obtained from a man older than 75 with acute or convalescent COVID-19.

The chain employs TRBV19 and TRBJ1-5; no firm D call. This CDR3 has 15 residues. V was shortened by 5 bases and J by 3 bases, with 14 bases between the two germline ends. Germline V gene sequence: CDR1 LNHDA, CDR2 SQIVND (reference sequence). CDR3 region: CASSESAGINQPQHF. In nucleotides, the CDR3 is TGTGCCAGTAGTGAGTCCGCAGGTATCAATCAGCCCCAGCATTTT.

The rearrangement uses TRBV18 and TRBJ1-2; the match to TRBD1 covers 7 bases. This CDR3 has 14 amino acids. The germline gives CDR1 KGHSH, CDR2 LQKENI. J lost 8 bases, V lost 0 bases, and 6 bases had no gene match. The CDR3 bases are TGTGCCAGCTCACCACCCCCCGACAGGGAAGGCTACACCTTC. Amino acid sequence: CASSPPPDREGYTF.

V usage is TRBV18 and J usage is TRBJ1-1, with a weak D call TRBD1 (5 bases). The CDR3 loop spans 13 amino acids. V dropped 8 bases and J dropped 1 base, with 11 bases sitting between them. CDR1 is KGHSH, CDR2 LQKENI, per germline. The CDR3 bases are TGTGCCAGCGCGACAGATTCGAACACTGAAGCTTTCTTT. Its translation: CASATDSNTEAFF.

The chain uses TRBV6-5 and TRBJ2-7, with 8 bases lining up with TRBD1. The CDR3 is 13 residues long. V lost 7 bases and J lost 6; bases outside the gene matches: 8. Germline V gene sequence: CDR1 MNHEY, CDR2 SVGAGI. CDR3 coding DNA: TGTGCCAGCAATGGACAGGGAGCGAGCGAGCAGTACTTC. Protein: CASNGQGASEQYF.

The chain is built from TRBV12-2 and TRBJ2-7; the table names TRBD2, a call not compared with the DNA. TRBV12-2 is a pseudogene locus. The CDR3 is 14 amino acids. CDR3 DNA: TGTGCAAGTCGCTTAACCCAGTCTAGGTACGAGCAGTACTTC. Protein sequence: CASRLTQSRYEQYF.

The genes are TRBV7-2 and TRBJ1-4; D not certain. The germline gives CDR1 SGHTA, CDR2 FQGNSA. This CDR3 has 17 amino acids. Trimming shortened V by 1 base and J by 0 bases, and 12 bases separated the two germline ends. The CDR3, as DNA: TGTGCCAGCAGCTTAGACTGGTTCTTCGCAACTAATGAAAAACTGTTTTTT. This gives the protein CASSLDWFFATNEKLFF. The entire variable domain, with the rest obtained from reference TRBV7-2 and TRBJ1-4, is as follows: GAGVSQSPSNKVTEKGKDVELRCDPISGHTALYWYRQSLGQGLEFLIYFQGNSAPDKSGLPSDRFSAERTGGSVSTLTIQRTQQEDSAVYLCASSLDWFFATNEKLFFGSGTQLSVL.

This clone has just one count. The rearrangement uses TRBV7-8 and TRBJ2-1; the match to TRBD2 covers 12 bases. The trim removed 0 bases at V and 4 bases at J, leaving 1 base unmatched. Germline V gives CDR1 SGHVS, CDR2 FQNEAQ. CDR3 size: 16 residues. CDR3 sequence: CASSLAGLAGYNEQFF. In DNA, the CDR3 is TGTGCCAGCAGCTTAGCGGGACTAGCGGGTTACAATGAGCAGTTCTTC.

The V gene is TRBV19, the J gene TRBJ2-1; 12 bases match TRBD2. Losses at the gene ends were 6 bases for V and 7 bases for J; bases not matched to a gene: 7. This CDR3 comprises 15 residues. The germline gives CDR1 LNHDA, CDR2 SQIVND (reference sequence). The CDR3 protein is CASRMTSGGHNEQFF. CDR3 nucleotides: TGTGCCAGTAGAATGACTAGCGGGGGCCATAATGAGCAGTTCTTC.

This clone appeared a few times. The rearrangement joins TRBV28 to TRBJ1-2, with 8 bases that match TRBD1. V gave up 10 bases and J gave up 4 bases; unmatched junction bases: 8. Germline V gene sequence: CDR1 MDHEN, CDR2 SYDVKM. CDR3 length: 13 amino acids. The CDR3 is CAIQGDNFYGYTF. CDR3 DNA sequence: TGTGCCATACAGGGGGATAACTTCTATGGCTACACCTTC.

This clone has only a few counts. V usage is TRBV7-2 and J usage is TRBJ2-7; D is possibly TRBD1 (6 bases). Per the germline V gene, CDR1 is SGHTA and CDR2 is FQGNSA. This CDR3 is built from 14 residues. Trimming pared 5 bases from V and 3 bases from J, leaving 14 bases between. CDR3 in DNA: TGTGCCAGCAGCATACAGTGGGGGCTCTACGAGCAGTACTTC. Translating it yields CASSIQWGLYEQYF.

This clone was counted once. The rearrangement uses TRBV5-1 and TRBJ1-1, with D possibly matching TRBD1 (6 bases). This CDR3 spans 16 amino acids. The V gene's germline CDR1 is SGHRS and CDR2 YFSETQ. The V and J ends lost 0 bases and 1 base respectively, with 13 bases between them. As DNA, the CDR3 is TGCGCCAGCAGCTTGGCCGGGCGACAGGCGAACACTGAAGCTTTCTTT. Translating gives CASSLAGRQANTEAFF.

This chain links TRBV2 with TRBJ2-3; D may be TRBD1 (6 bases). CDR3 length: 15 amino acids. Germline V CDR1 and CDR2: SNHLY, FYNNEI. Trimming left V 2 bases short and J 2 bases short, with 11 bases between. In DNA, the CDR3 is TGTGCCAGCAGTGAACAGGTGGGACACACAGATACGCAGTATTTT. Its translation is CASSEQVGHTDTQYF.

V is TRBV15 and J is TRBJ2-3, with D unclear. The CDR3 length is 14 residues. V gave up 1 base and J gave up 0 bases, with 5 bases separating them. Looked up from germline, CDR1 is LNHNV and CDR2 is YYDKDF (reference sequence). This CDR3 reads CATSRGGSTDTQYF. The CDR3 nucleotides are TGTGCCACCAGCAGAGGCGGAAGCACAGATACGCAGTATTTT.

This rearrangement joins TRBV11-2 to TRBJ1-3, with D possibly TRBD1 on 5 matching bases. Germline CDR1 reads SGHAT; CDR2 reads FQNNGV. The CDR3 runs to 16 residues. Trimming removed 1 base at V and 0 bases at J, with 10 bases between. The CDR3 DNA sequence: TGTGCCAGCAGCTTAGGGGGAGGGACCTCTGGAAACACCATATATTTT. Residues: CASSLGGGTSGNTIYF.

The chain joins TRBV7-9 to TRBJ2-3, with 8 bases that match TRBD1. This CDR3 contains 17 residues. In germline, CDR1 is SEHNR, CDR2 FQNEAQ (reference sequence). Trimming cost V 5 bases and J 2 bases; bases outside gene matches: 12. The DNA for the CDR3 is TGTGCCAGCAGCCCGAGGACAGGGAGGACCTTCACAGATACGCAGTATTTT. Translating it yields CASSPRTGRTFTDTQYF.

The chain combines TRBV7-9 with TRBJ1-3; D is perhaps TRBD1 (6 bases). Trimming removed 2 bases at V and 0 bases at J, with 14 bases between. Germline values: CDR1 SEHNR, CDR2 FQNEAQ (reference sequence). This CDR3 spans 17 amino acids. The CDR3 DNA reads TGTGCCAGCAGCTTAAGACGTAACAGGGCCTCTGGAAACACCATATATTTT. Its translation: CASSLRRNRASGNTIYF.

This clone was observed a single time. This chain uses TRBV18 with TRBJ2-7; D is perhaps TRBD2 (6 bases). The germline gives CDR1 KGHSH, CDR2 LQKENI. V was shortened by 6 bases and J by 1 base, with 10 bases between the two germline ends. The CDR3 totals 13 residues. The CDR3 region is CASSGGSSYEQYF. The CDR3 nucleotides are TGTGCCAGCTCCGGGGGTAGTTCCTACGAGCAGTACTTC.

The chain carries TRBV6-4 and TRBJ2-2; 9 bases fit TRBD2. This CDR3 comprises 16 residues. Looked up from germline, CDR1 is MRHNA and CDR2 is SNTAGT. Trimming at V came to 4 bases and at J to 3 bases, leaving 6 bases not matched to a gene. CDR3 nucleotides: TGTGCCAGCAGTGGGATAGCGGGGGCCGACACCGGGGAGCTGTTTTTT. This codes for CASSGIAGADTGELFF.

The rearrangement uses TRBV5-6 and TRBJ2-5; the D gene is possibly TRBD1 (5 bases). Trimming cost V 2 bases and J 2 bases, with 10 bases left between them. Germline-derived CDR1 and CDR2 are SGHDT and YYEEEE. CDR3 size: 14 residues. The CDR3 region is CASSFRPGQETQYF. CDR3 DNA sequence: TGTGCCAGCAGCTTTAGGCCAGGGCAAGAGACCCAGTACTTC.

The chain recombines TRBV28 with TRBJ2-3, with D possibly TRBD2 on 5 matching bases. Trimming pared 6 bases from V and 0 bases from J, leaving 10 bases between. Germline CDR1 is MDHEN and CDR2 is SYDVKM. The CDR3 consists of 14 residues. The CDR3 nucleotides read TGTGCCAGCAGGGCGGGCGTTAGCACAGATACGCAGTATTTT. Protein: CASRAGVSTDTQYF.

This clone has a handful of counts. The chain joins TRBV7-9 to TRBJ1-1; no definite D call. Germline values: CDR1 SEHNR, CDR2 FQNEAQ (reference sequence). The CDR3 is 13 amino acids. Trimming removed 1 base from V and 1 base from J, with 4 bases in between. In DNA, the CDR3 is TGTGCCAGCAGCTTAGTGGCGAACACTGAAGCTTTCTTT. Protein sequence: CASSLVANTEAFF.

The CDR3 nucleotides are TGTGCCAGCAGCTTAGACAGGGGGAAGACCGGGGAGCTGTTTTTT. Protein sequence: CASSLDRGKTGELFF. The genes are TRBV5-6 and TRBJ2-2, with 9 bases that match TRBD1. With 2 bases clipped from V and 5 bases from J, the junction kept 4 bases outside the gene matches. Germline lookup yields CDR1 SGHDT and CDR2 YYEEEE. The CDR3 has 15 amino acids.

There are a few counts of this clone. V and J are TRBV10-3 and TRBJ1-1; 8 bases map to TRBD1. Germline trimming cut 3 bases from V and 6 bases from J; bases unmatched to any gene: 3. The CDR3 length is 13 residues. Germline V gene data show CDR1 as ENHRY and CDR2 as SYGVKD. The CDR3 coding sequence is TGTGCCATCAGTGACCGCAGGGGGCCTGAAGCTTTCTTT. This encodes CAISDRRGPEAFF.

V and J are TRBV2 and TRBJ1-1; D unclear. Trimming removed 4 bases at V and 1 base at J, with 4 bases between. The CDR3 totals 12 residues. Germline V gene data show CDR1 as SNHLY and CDR2 as FYNNEI. The CDR3 region is CASSGENTEAFF. CDR3 nucleotide sequence: TGTGCCAGCAGTGGAGAGAACACTGAAGCTTTCTTT.

The chain employs TRBV28 and TRBJ1-2; TRBD1 might be the D (6 bases). V dropped 6 bases and J dropped 4 bases, with 12 bases sitting between them. The CDR3 has 13 amino acids. Germline CDR1 is MDHEN and CDR2 is SYDVKM. CDR3 sequence (DNA): TGTGCCAGCAGAACCGGGACACTCTATGGCTACACCTTC. Its protein product is CASRTGTLYGYTF.

The chain is built from TRBV5-5 and TRBJ1-3, with unresolved D. The CDR3 length is 15 residues. The germline V and J ends were trimmed by 0 bases and 0 bases, with 7 bases remaining between them. CDR1 SGHKS and CDR2 YYEKEE come from the germline V gene (reference sequence). In DNA form, the CDR3 reads TGTGCCAGCAGCTTGGACGACTCCTCTGGAAACACCATATATTTT. The encoded protein is CASSLDDSSGNTIYF.

The gene calls are TRBV24-1 and TRBJ1-5; TRBD1 matches at 8 bases. The J segment lost 0 bases and the V segment lost 4 bases, leaving 4 bases of the junction unmatched. This CDR3 is 16 amino acids long. Germline CDR1 KGHDR, CDR2 SFDVKD. In DNA form, the CDR3 reads TGTGCCACCAGTGACCGAGACAGGGGTAGCAATCAGCCCCAGCATTTT. It is translated as CATSDRDRGSNQPQHF.